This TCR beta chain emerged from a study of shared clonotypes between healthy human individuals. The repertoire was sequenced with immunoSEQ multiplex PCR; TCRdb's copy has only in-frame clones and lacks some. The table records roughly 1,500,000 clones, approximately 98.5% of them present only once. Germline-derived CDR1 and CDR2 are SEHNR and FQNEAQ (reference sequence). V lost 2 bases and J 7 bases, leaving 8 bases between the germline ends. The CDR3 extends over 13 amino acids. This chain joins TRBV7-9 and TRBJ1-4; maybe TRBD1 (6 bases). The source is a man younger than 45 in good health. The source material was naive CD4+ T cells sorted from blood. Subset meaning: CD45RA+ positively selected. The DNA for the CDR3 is TGTGCCAGCAGCTTAACAGGGACTGAAAAACTGTTTTTT. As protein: CASSLTGTEKLFF.